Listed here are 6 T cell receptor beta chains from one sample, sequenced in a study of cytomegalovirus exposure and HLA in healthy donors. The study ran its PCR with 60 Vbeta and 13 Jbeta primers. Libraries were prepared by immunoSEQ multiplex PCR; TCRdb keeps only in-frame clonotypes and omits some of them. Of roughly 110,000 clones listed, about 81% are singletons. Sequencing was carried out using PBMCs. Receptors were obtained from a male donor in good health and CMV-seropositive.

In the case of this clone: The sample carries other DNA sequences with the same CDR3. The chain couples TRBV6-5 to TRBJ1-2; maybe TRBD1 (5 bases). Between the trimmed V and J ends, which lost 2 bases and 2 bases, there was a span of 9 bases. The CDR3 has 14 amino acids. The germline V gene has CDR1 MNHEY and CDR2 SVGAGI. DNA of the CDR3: TGTGCCAGCAGTTACGGGGGAGGGAACTATGGCTACACCTTC. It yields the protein CASSYGGGNYGYTF.

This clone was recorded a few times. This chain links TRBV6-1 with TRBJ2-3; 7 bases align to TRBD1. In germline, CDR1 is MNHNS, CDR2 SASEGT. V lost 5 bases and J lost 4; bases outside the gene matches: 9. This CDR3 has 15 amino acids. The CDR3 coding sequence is TGTGCCAGCAGTTTAAAGGGGGCAGGCCCAGATACGCAGTATTTT. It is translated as CASSLKGAGPDTQYF.

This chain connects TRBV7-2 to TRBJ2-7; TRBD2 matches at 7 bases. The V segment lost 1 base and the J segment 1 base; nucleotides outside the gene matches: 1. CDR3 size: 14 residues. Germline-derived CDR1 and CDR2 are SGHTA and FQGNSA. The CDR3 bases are TGTGCCAGCAGCTTAGGCGGGGGATCCTACGAGCAGTACTTC. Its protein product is CASSLGGGSYEQYF.

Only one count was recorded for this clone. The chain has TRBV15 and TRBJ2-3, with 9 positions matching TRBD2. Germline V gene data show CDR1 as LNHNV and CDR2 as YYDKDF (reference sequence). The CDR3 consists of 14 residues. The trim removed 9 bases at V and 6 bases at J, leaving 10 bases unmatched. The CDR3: CATGSGGGIDTQYF. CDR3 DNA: TGTGCCACTGGTAGCGGGGGAGGGATCGATACGCAGTATTTT.

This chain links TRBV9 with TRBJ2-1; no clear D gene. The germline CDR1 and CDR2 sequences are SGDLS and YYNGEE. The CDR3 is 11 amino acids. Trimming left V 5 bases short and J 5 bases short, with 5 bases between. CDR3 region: CASSRDNEQFF. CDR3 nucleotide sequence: TGTGCCAGCAGTCGCGACAATGAGCAGTTCTTC.

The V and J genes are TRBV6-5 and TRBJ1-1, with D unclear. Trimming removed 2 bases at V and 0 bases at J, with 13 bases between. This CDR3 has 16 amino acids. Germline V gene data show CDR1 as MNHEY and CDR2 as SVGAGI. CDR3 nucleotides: TGTGCCAGCAGTTACCGATGGAGCATTATGAACACTGAAGCTTTCTTT. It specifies CASSYRWSIMNTEAFF.